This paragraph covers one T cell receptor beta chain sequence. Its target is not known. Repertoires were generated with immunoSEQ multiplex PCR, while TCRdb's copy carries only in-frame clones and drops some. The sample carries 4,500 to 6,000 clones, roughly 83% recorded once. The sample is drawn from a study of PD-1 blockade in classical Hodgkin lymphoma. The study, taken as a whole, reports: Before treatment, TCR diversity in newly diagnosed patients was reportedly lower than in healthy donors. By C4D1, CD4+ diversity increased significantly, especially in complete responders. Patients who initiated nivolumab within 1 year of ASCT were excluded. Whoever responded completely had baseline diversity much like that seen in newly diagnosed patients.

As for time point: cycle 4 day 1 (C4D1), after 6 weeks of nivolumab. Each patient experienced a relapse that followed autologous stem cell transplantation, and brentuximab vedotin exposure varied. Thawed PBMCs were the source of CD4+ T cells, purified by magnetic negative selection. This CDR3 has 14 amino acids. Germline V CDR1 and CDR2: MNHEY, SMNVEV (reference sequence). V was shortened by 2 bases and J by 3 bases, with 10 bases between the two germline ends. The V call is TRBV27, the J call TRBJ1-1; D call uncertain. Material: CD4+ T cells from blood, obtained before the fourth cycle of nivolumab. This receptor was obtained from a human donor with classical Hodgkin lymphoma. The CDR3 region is CASSLRGKYTEAFF. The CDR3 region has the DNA TGTGCCAGCAGTTTAAGAGGGAAATACACTGAAGCTTTCTTT.